One sample yielded the 9 T cell receptor beta chains listed below, sequenced in a study of T cells expressing NK-cell markers. TCRdb derives one entry per CDR3 protein from the 5' RACE reads, leaving out DNA. The table gives about 370,000 distinct CDR3 sequences; the top ten clones make up about 11% of it. Sequenced: blood T cells: a sorted CD56 or NKG2C T cell subset, CD4+ or CD8+ T cells, or bulk PBMC T cells (not recorded which). All receptors come from a woman between 50 and 59 years old in good health.

The chain links TRBV12-3 or TRBV12-4 to TRBJ2-7. The CDR3 has 14 amino acids. The CDR3 loop is CASSFSRVTYEQYF.

V and J are TRBV28 and TRBJ2-2; TCRdb names TRBD1, which stays unverified in the absence of DNA. CDR1 and CDR2 from the germline V gene are MDHEN and SYDVKM. The CDR3 covers 16 residues. The CDR3 region is CASSPRQGAESGELFF.

J is TRBJ2-1 and V is TRBV7-6; the TCRdb call, TRBD2, lacks DNA for checking. Germline assignment: CDR1 SGHVS and CDR2 FNYEAQ. The CDR3 loop spans 13 amino acids. The CDR3 loop reads CASSRGGHNEQFF. The complete variable domain, with remaining parts taken from reference TRBV7-6 and TRBJ2-1, reads GAGVSQSPRYKVTKRGQDVALRCDPISGHVSLYWYRQALGQGPEFLTYFNYEAQQDKSGLPNDRFSAERPEGSISTLTIQRTEQRDSAMYRCASSRGGHNEQFFGPGTRLTVL.

The gene calls are TRBV29-1 and TRBJ1-1; TCRdb outputs TRBD1, but without DNA this stays unchecked. Per germline, CDR1 SQVTM and CDR2 ANQGSEA. CDR3 size: 16 residues. CDR3 protein: CSVEDDRGGMNTEAFF.

The chain uses TRBV6-5 and TRBJ1-6. The CDR3 spans 13 residues. Germline V CDR1 and CDR2: MNHEY, SVGAGI. CDR3 loop: CASRKELRKPLHF.

V and J are TRBV14 and TRBJ2-2; as DNA is missing, the TRBD2 call by TCRdb cannot be tested. CDR3 length: 14 amino acids. Germline V CDR1 and CDR2: SGHDN, FVKESK. This CDR3 is CASSPEAGIGELFF.

The chain has TRBV7-9 and TRBJ2-1. The germline V gene encodes CDR1 SEHNR and CDR2 FQNEAQ (reference sequence). The CDR3 totals 14 residues. This CDR3 is CASSLVRLPNEQFF.

The chain links TRBV11-3 to TRBJ2-4; TCRdb's D call, TRBD1, is unchecked because there is no DNA. Germline CDR1 is SGHNT and CDR2 is YENEEA. This CDR3 region has 14 residues. CDR3 residues: CASRQGPAKNIQYF.

The chain carries TRBV12-3 or TRBV12-4 and TRBJ2-1; TCRdb's D gene call, TRBD1, goes unchecked for lack of DNA. The CDR3 runs to 17 residues. The CDR3 is CASSLARNSRVDHEQFF.